The rows below give T cell receptor beta chains drawn from one sample of a study of T cell changes during pregnancy in multiple sclerosis. Measured with immunoSEQ multiplex PCR; TCRdb has only the in-frame clones, and not every one. Here the sample spans around 60,000 clones, nearly 90% being singletons. Sequenced material: peripheral blood, taken in the first trimester of pregnancy. The receptor set was obtained from a female donor with multiple sclerosis, enrolled in a pregnancy study. Each CDR3 is given with its conserved first and last residue. The D gene is left open where the match is weak. Size is omitted from some rows. Given values are once, few, many or a class for expanded clones.

d_gene: NA; v_gene: TRBV11-2; abundance: NA; j_gene: TRBJ1-5; CDR3nt: TGTGCCAGCAGCTTAAGGGGGTATCCACTACCTGGGCCCCAGCATTTT; CDR3aa: CASSLRGYPLPGPQHF
d_gene: TRBD1; v_gene: TRBV18; abundance: NA; j_gene: TRBJ2-5; CDR3nt: TGTGCCAGCTCGCTCGGGACAGGGGCGATGGAGACCCAGTACTTC; CDR3aa: CASSLGTGAMETQYF
d_gene: TRBD2; v_gene: TRBV7-8; abundance: NA; j_gene: TRBJ2-3; CDR3nt: TGTGCCAGCAGCCCCCCCGCTAGCGGGGATCGAGATACGCAGTATTTT; CDR3aa: CASSPPASGDRDTQYF
d_gene: NA; v_gene: TRBV6-6; abundance: NA; j_gene: TRBJ2-5; CDR3nt: TGTGCCAGCAGTTACCCCCAGGGGTCGTACCAAGAGACCCAGTACTTC; CDR3aa: CASSYPQGSYQETQYF
d_gene: NA; v_gene: TRBV29-1; abundance: NA; j_gene: TRBJ1-2; CDR3nt: TGCAGCGTTTCAGGGTTTAACTATGGCTACACCTTC; CDR3aa: CSVSGFNYGYTF
d_gene: NA; v_gene: TRBV18; abundance: NA; j_gene: TRBJ1-3; CDR3nt: TGTGCCAGCTCACTAACGGGGGACTCTGGAAACACCATATATTTT; CDR3aa: CASSLTGDSGNTIYF
d_gene: NA; v_gene: TRBV2; abundance: NA; j_gene: TRBJ2-7; CDR3nt: TGTGCCAGCAGTGTTATGGACAGTACCTACGAGCAGTACTTC; CDR3aa: CASSVMDSTYEQYF
d_gene: NA; v_gene: TRBV6-1; abundance: NA; j_gene: TRBJ1-2; CDR3nt: TGTGCCAGCAGTGAAGCGGGCCAAGGCTTCTATGGCTACACCTTC; CDR3aa: CASSEAGQGFYGYTF
d_gene: TRBD2; v_gene: TRBV29-1; abundance: NA; j_gene: TRBJ2-3; CDR3nt: TGCAGCGTTGATCCCCAAGGACTAGCGGGACGTCATTTT; CDR3aa: CSVDPQGLAGRHF
d_gene: TRBD1; v_gene: TRBV2; abundance: once; j_gene: TRBJ1-5; CDR3nt: TGTGCCAGCGGGTCGACAGGGGTTCAGCCCCAGCATTTT; CDR3aa: CASGSTGVQPQHF
d_gene: NA; v_gene: TRBV4-2; abundance: once; j_gene: TRBJ1-1; CDR3nt: TGTGCCAGCAGCCAAGATCCCCCGGGGACTGAAGCTTTCTTT; CDR3aa: CASSQDPPGTEAFF
d_gene: NA; v_gene: TRBV19; abundance: NA; j_gene: TRBJ1-1; CDR3nt: TGTGCCAGTAGTCCCAGGGTGAGTGAAGCTTTCTTT; CDR3aa: CASSPRVSEAFF
d_gene: NA; v_gene: TRBV30; abundance: NA; j_gene: TRBJ1-1; CDR3nt: TGTGCCTGGAGAGGGGGTAGGTGGGCTTTCTTT; CDR3aa: CAWRGGRWAFF
d_gene: TRBD1; v_gene: TRBV7-7; abundance: NA; j_gene: TRBJ2-5; CDR3nt: TGTGCCAGCAGCCAGGACAGGGCGGATCAAGAGACCCAGTACTTC; CDR3aa: CASSQDRADQETQYF
d_gene: NA; v_gene: TRBV10-3; abundance: NA; j_gene: TRBJ2-7; CDR3nt: TGTGCCATCAGTGTTGGGGGCTCACAGGGTGGCGAGCAGTACTTC; CDR3aa: CAISVGGSQGGEQYF
d_gene: TRBD2; v_gene: TRBV5-1; abundance: NA; j_gene: TRBJ2-1; CDR3nt: TGCGCCAGCAACCTCCGCCCAGCGGGAGTCGGAGTATGGGATGAGCAGTTCTTC; CDR3aa: CASNLRPAGVGVWDEQFF
d_gene: NA; v_gene: TRBV18; abundance: few; j_gene: TRBJ2-7; CDR3nt: TGTGCCAGCTCACTCCGGGACTCAGGGGGCGAGCAGTACTTC; CDR3aa: CASSLRDSGGEQYF
d_gene: NA; v_gene: TRBV5-6; abundance: NA; j_gene: TRBJ1-6; CDR3nt: TGTGCCAGCAGCGAACCCTCTACCCCTTCACCCCTCCACTTT; CDR3aa: CASSEPSTPSPLHF
d_gene: TRBD1; v_gene: TRBV2; abundance: NA; j_gene: TRBJ1-2; CDR3nt: TGTGCCAGCAGTCCAGACAGGGGGAGAGATCGGGACTTC; CDR3aa: CASSPDRGRDRDF
d_gene: TRBD2; v_gene: TRBV5-4; abundance: NA; j_gene: TRBJ2-2; CDR3nt: TGTGCCAGCAGCTCGACTAGCGGGAGGGCCAGAATCGGGGAGCTGTTTTTT; CDR3aa: CASSSTSGRARIGELFF
d_gene: TRBD1; v_gene: TRBV6-1; abundance: NA; j_gene: TRBJ1-4; CDR3nt: TGTGCCAGCAGTTTTACAGGGGGTTGGGGTGAAAAACTGTTTTTT; CDR3aa: CASSFTGGWGEKLFF
d_gene: TRBD1; v_gene: TRBV7-2; abundance: NA; j_gene: TRBJ1-2; CDR3nt: TGTGCCAGCAGCCCGCGGACAGGGGGCCATGGCTACACCTTC; CDR3aa: CASSPRTGGHGYTF
d_gene: TRBD1; v_gene: TRBV5-6; abundance: NA; j_gene: TRBJ2-5; CDR3nt: TGTGCCAGCAGCTCGGGACAGGGGGGTGGAGAGACCCAGTACTTC; CDR3aa: CASSSGQGGGETQYF
d_gene: NA; v_gene: TRBV11-2; abundance: NA; j_gene: TRBJ2-1; CDR3nt: TGTGCCAGCAGCTTAGGGGGGCTTCTTTACAATGAGCAGTTCTTC; CDR3aa: CASSLGGLLYNEQFF
d_gene: TRBD1; v_gene: TRBV6-5; abundance: NA; j_gene: TRBJ1-3; CDR3nt: TGTGCCAGCACCCCACAGGGGGCAACGGACACCATATATTTT; CDR3aa: CASTPQGATDTIYF
d_gene: NA; v_gene: TRBV2; abundance: NA; j_gene: TRBJ2-2; CDR3nt: TGTGCCAGCACCCCGACAGGTTTTGGCACCGGGGAGCTGTTTTTT; CDR3aa: CASTPTGFGTGELFF
d_gene: NA; v_gene: TRBV19; abundance: NA; j_gene: TRBJ1-1; CDR3nt: TGTGCCAGTAGTATTGGGCAGGGGAACACTGAAGCTTTCTTT; CDR3aa: CASSIGQGNTEAFF
d_gene: TRBD2; v_gene: TRBV18; abundance: NA; j_gene: TRBJ2-5; CDR3nt: TGTGCCAGCTCACCACCTTCTAGCGGCCAAGAGACCCAGTACTTC; CDR3aa: CASSPPSSGQETQYF
d_gene: TRBD2; v_gene: TRBV10-1; abundance: NA; j_gene: TRBJ2-3; CDR3nt: TGCGCCAGCAGTGCGGGAGGGGTAGAAGATACGCAGTATTTT; CDR3aa: CASSAGGVEDTQYF
d_gene: TRBD1; v_gene: TRBV7-2; abundance: few; j_gene: TRBJ1-1; CDR3nt: TGTGCCAGCAGCCACGGACAGGCTAACACTGAAGCTTTCTTT; CDR3aa: CASSHGQANTEAFF
d_gene: TRBD1; v_gene: TRBV4-3; abundance: NA; j_gene: TRBJ1-1; CDR3nt: TGCGCCAGCAGCCAGAGGACAGGACAATTGGGACCAAGGACTGAAGCTTTCTTT; CDR3aa: CASSQRTGQLGPRTEAFF
d_gene: NA; v_gene: TRBV5-4; abundance: NA; j_gene: TRBJ1-5; CDR3nt: TGTGCCAGCAGCCTAGACAGAAGCAATCAGCCCCAGCATTTT; CDR3aa: CASSLDRSNQPQHF
d_gene: NA; v_gene: TRBV11-2; abundance: NA; j_gene: TRBJ2-7; CDR3nt: TGTGCCAGCAGCTTTATTTCAGGCGGGGTCTACGAGCAGTACTTC; CDR3aa: CASSFISGGVYEQYF
d_gene: TRBD2; v_gene: TRBV19; abundance: NA; j_gene: TRBJ2-1; CDR3nt: TGTGCCAGTAGTATAAGTGGTCTAGCGGGAGCAGGGGGATACAATGAGCAGTTCTTC; CDR3aa: CASSISGLAGAGGYNEQFF
d_gene: NA; v_gene: TRBV4-1; abundance: NA; j_gene: TRBJ1-1; CDR3nt: TGCGCCAGCAGCCAAGATCTGGCATTTGAAGCTTTCTTT; CDR3aa: CASSQDLAFEAFF
d_gene: NA; v_gene: TRBV2; abundance: NA; j_gene: TRBJ1-4; CDR3nt: TGTGCCAGCAGTGTAATGGGGGGGGATGAAAAACTGTTTTTT; CDR3aa: CASSVMGGDEKLFF
d_gene: TRBD2; v_gene: TRBV30; abundance: NA; j_gene: TRBJ2-5; CDR3nt: TGTGCCTGGCGACCCGGACTAGCGGGATTTGAGACCCAGTACTTC; CDR3aa: CAWRPGLAGFETQYF
d_gene: TRBD1; v_gene: TRBV4-1; abundance: NA; j_gene: TRBJ2-7; CDR3nt: TGCGCCAGCAGCCAACCCTTGGACAGGGCAGCCGACGAGCAGTACTTC; CDR3aa: CASSQPLDRAADEQYF
d_gene: TRBD1; v_gene: TRBV6-5; abundance: NA; j_gene: TRBJ2-7; CDR3nt: TGTGCCAGCCGAGGGACAGGGGGCTCCTACGAGCAGTACTTC; CDR3aa: CASRGTGGSYEQYF
d_gene: NA; v_gene: TRBV12-5; abundance: NA; j_gene: TRBJ1-1; CDR3nt: TGTGCTAGTGGTTTGTCGTTAACCCGGGAGAACACTGAAGCTTTCTTT; CDR3aa: CASGLSLTRENTEAFF
d_gene: TRBD2; v_gene: TRBV11-3; abundance: once; j_gene: TRBJ2-1; CDR3nt: TGTGCCAGCAGCTTACATAGGACTAGCGGGAGCTCCTACAATGAGCAGTTCTTC; CDR3aa: CASSLHRTSGSSYNEQFF
d_gene: NA; v_gene: TRBV4-2; abundance: NA; j_gene: TRBJ1-5; CDR3nt: TGTGCCAGCAGCCAAGATCCGGGGGGAGGCAATCAGCCCCAGCATTTT; CDR3aa: CASSQDPGGGNQPQHF
d_gene: NA; v_gene: TRBV7-9; abundance: once; j_gene: TRBJ1-2; CDR3nt: TGTGCCAGCAGCCCGACTACGGGACATATAGGCCCCGACTATGGCTACACCTTC; CDR3aa: CASSPTTGHIGPDYGYTF
d_gene: TRBD1; v_gene: TRBV7-2; abundance: NA; j_gene: TRBJ2-5; CDR3nt: TGTGCCAGCAGGAACGACAGGGACGCGGGCGAGACCCAGTACTTC; CDR3aa: CASRNDRDAGETQYF
d_gene: TRBD1; v_gene: TRBV4-1; abundance: NA; j_gene: TRBJ1-2; CDR3nt: TGCGCCAGCAGCCAAGATGAGGGACAGGAGTACCATTATGGCTACACCTTC; CDR3aa: CASSQDEGQEYHYGYTF
d_gene: NA; v_gene: TRBV29-1; abundance: NA; j_gene: TRBJ1-2; CDR3nt: TGCAGCGTTGAGGGCAGAACTAACTATGGCTACACCTTC; CDR3aa: CSVEGRTNYGYTF
d_gene: NA; v_gene: TRBV30; abundance: NA; j_gene: TRBJ1-1; CDR3nt: TGTGCCTGGAGTGGCAGTGAAGCTTTCTTT; CDR3aa: CAWSGSEAFF
d_gene: NA; v_gene: TRBV2; abundance: NA; j_gene: TRBJ2-3; CDR3nt: TGTGCCAGCAAACTCGAAGGGGGGGCGTCAGATACGCAGTATTTT; CDR3aa: CASKLEGGASDTQYF
d_gene: NA; v_gene: TRBV5-8; abundance: NA; j_gene: TRBJ1-1; CDR3nt: TGTGCCAGCAGCTGGCCTGAAGCTTTCTTT; CDR3aa: CASSWPEAFF
d_gene: TRBD2; v_gene: TRBV5-1; abundance: NA; j_gene: TRBJ2-3; CDR3nt: TGCGCCAGCAGCTCGACGTCCGGGGGGGTGAACACAGATACGCAGTATTTT; CDR3aa: CASSSTSGGVNTDTQYF
d_gene: NA; v_gene: TRBV5-1; abundance: NA; j_gene: TRBJ1-6; CDR3nt: TGCGCCAGCAGCTTCAATTCTGGGGCGGGGAATTCACCCCTCCACTTT; CDR3aa: CASSFNSGAGNSPLHF
d_gene: NA; v_gene: TRBV11-2; abundance: NA; j_gene: TRBJ1-1; CDR3nt: TGTGCCAGCAGCTTCCGAGTTATGTGGAACACTGAAGCTTTCTTT; CDR3aa: CASSFRVMWNTEAFF
d_gene: NA; v_gene: TRBV7-2; abundance: NA; j_gene: TRBJ2-1; CDR3nt: TGTGCCAGCAGCTTCCAGGACAATGAGCAGTTCTTC; CDR3aa: CASSFQDNEQFF
d_gene: TRBD1; v_gene: TRBV18; abundance: NA; j_gene: TRBJ1-4; CDR3nt: TGTGCCAGCTCACCAGGGACAGGTGAAAATGAAAAACTGTTTTTT; CDR3aa: CASSPGTGENEKLFF
d_gene: TRBD2; v_gene: TRBV29-1; abundance: NA; j_gene: TRBJ2-4; CDR3nt: TGCAGCGTGGCTGGGACTAGCGGACTAAAAAACATTCAGTACTTC; CDR3aa: CSVAGTSGLKNIQYF
d_gene: TRBD2; v_gene: TRBV6-4; abundance: NA; j_gene: TRBJ2-1; CDR3nt: TGTGCCAGCAGTGACTCACTAGCGGGGGCAGGTGAGCAGTTCTTC; CDR3aa: CASSDSLAGAGEQFF